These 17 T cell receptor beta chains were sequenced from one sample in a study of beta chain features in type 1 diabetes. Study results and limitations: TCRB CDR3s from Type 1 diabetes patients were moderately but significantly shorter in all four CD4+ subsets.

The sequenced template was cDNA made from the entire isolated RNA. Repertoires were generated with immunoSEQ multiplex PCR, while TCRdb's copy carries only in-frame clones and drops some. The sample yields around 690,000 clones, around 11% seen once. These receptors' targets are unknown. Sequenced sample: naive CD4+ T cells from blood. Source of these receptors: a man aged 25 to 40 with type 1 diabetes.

The DNA for the CDR3 is TGTGCCAGCTCACCGAGGGACAGCCATAATGAAAAACTGTTTTTT. As protein: CASSPRDSHNEKLFF. V is TRBV18 and J is TRBJ1-4; the match to TRBD1 covers 7 bases. Per the germline V gene, CDR1 is KGHSH and CDR2 is LQKENI. The CDR3 is 15 amino acids. Germline trimming cut 3 bases from V and 4 bases from J; bases unmatched to any gene: 5.

This CDR3 reads CASSSVSELSGYTF. DNA of the CDR3: TGTGCCAGCAGCTCTGTGAGTGAGCTTTCTGGCTACACCTTC. The chain couples TRBV6-5 to TRBJ1-2; D remains ambiguous. CDR3 length: 14 residues. Germline V gene data show CDR1 as MNHEY and CDR2 as SVGAGI. Trimming removed 6 bases at V and 7 bases at J, with 18 bases between.

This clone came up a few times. DNA of the CDR3: TGTGCCAGCAGCTTGGAGTCTGGCACCTACGAGCAGTACTTC. Protein product: CASSLESGTYEQYF. This chain uses TRBV5-4 with TRBJ2-7; no reliable D call. V lost 0 bases and J lost 2, with 9 bases in between. The CDR3 length is 14 residues. CDR1 is SGHNT, CDR2 YYREEE, per germline (reference sequence).

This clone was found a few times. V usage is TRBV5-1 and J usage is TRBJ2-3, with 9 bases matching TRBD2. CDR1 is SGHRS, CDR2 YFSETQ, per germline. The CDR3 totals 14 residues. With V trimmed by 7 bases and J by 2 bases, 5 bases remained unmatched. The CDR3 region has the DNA TGCGCCAGCCGGACTAGCGATTACACAGATACGCAGTATTTT. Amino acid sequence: CASRTSDYTDTQYF. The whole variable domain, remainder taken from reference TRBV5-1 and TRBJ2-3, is KAGVTQTPRYLIKTRGQQVTLSCSPISGHRSVSWYQQTPGQGLQFLFEYFSETQRNKGNFPGRFSGRQFSNSRSEMNVSTLELGDSALYLCASRTSDYTDTQYFGPGTRLTVL.

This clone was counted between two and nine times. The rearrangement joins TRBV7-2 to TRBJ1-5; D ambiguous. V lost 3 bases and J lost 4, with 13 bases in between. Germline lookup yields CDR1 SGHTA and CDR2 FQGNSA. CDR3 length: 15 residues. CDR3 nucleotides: TGTGCCAGCAGCTTCCGTGGGCATTTAAATCAGCCCCAGCATTTT. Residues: CASSFRGHLNQPQHF.

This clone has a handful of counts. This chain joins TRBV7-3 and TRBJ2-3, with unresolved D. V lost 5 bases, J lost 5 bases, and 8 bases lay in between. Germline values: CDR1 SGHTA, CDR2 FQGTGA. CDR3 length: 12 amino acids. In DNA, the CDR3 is TGTGCCAGCAGCCCTTCGGGAGATACGCAGTATTTT. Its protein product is CASSPSGDTQYF.

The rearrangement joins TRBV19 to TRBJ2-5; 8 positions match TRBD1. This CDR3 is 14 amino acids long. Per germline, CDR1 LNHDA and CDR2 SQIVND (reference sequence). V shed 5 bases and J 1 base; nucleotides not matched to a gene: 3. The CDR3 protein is CASSPGQGQETQYF. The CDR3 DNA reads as TGTGCCAGTAGTCCCGGACAGGGCCAAGAGACCCAGTACTTC.

The CDR3 reads CASSQDAVNYGYTF. The CDR3 bases are TGTGCCAGCAGCCAAGATGCAGTCAACTATGGCTACACCTTC. The rearrangement links TRBV4-2 to TRBJ1-2; no definite D call. The CDR3 runs to 14 residues. V was shortened by 0 bases and J by 2 bases, with 7 bases between the two germline ends. Germline loops: CDR1 LGHNA, CDR2 YNFKEQ.

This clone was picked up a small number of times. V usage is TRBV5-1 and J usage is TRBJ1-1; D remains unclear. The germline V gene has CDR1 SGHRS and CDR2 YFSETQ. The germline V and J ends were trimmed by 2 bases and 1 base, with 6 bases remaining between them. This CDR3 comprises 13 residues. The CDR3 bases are TGCGCCAGCAGCTTTAATCAGAACACTGAAGCTTTCTTT. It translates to CASSFNQNTEAFF.

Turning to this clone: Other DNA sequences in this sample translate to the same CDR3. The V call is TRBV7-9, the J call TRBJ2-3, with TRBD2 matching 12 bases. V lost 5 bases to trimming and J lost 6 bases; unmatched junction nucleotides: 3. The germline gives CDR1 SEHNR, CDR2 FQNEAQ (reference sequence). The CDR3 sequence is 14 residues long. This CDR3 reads CASSPSGGADTQYF. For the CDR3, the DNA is TGTGCCAGCAGCCCTAGCGGGGGGGCGGATACGCAGTATTTT.

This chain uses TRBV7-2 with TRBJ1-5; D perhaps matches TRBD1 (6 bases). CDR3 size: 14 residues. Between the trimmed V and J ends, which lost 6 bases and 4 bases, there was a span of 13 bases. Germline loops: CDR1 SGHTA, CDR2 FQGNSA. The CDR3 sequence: CASSTGSRNQPQHF. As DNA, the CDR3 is TGTGCCAGCAGTACAGGGAGTCGGAATCAGCCCCAGCATTTT.

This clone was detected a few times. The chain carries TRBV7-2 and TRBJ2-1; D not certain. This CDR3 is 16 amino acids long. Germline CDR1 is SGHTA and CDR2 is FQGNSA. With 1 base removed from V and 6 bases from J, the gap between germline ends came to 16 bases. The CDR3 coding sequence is TGTGCCAGCAGCTTAGGGGCCCAGCCCGGTCGCAATGAGCAGTTCTTC. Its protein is CASSLGAQPGRNEQFF.

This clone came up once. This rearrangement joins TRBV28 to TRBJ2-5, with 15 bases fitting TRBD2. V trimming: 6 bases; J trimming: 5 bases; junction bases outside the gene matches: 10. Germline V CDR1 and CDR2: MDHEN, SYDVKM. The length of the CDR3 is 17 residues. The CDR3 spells CASSPGWTSGGEETQYF. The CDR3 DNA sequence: TGTGCCAGCAGCCCAGGATGGACTAGCGGGGGGGAGGAGACCCAGTACTTC.

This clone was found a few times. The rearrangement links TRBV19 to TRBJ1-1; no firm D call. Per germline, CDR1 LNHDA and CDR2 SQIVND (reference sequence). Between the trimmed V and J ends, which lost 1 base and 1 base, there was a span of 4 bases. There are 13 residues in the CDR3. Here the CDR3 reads CASSIVRNTEAFF. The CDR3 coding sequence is TGTGCCAGTAGTATAGTCAGGAACACTGAAGCTTTCTTT.

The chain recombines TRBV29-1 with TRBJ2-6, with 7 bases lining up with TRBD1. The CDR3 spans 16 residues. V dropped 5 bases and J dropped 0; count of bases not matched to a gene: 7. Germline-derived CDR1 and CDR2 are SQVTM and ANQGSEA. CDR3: CSVRQGSSSGANVLTF. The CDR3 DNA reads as TGCAGCGTTCGACAGGGCTCGAGCTCTGGGGCCAACGTCCTGACTTTC.

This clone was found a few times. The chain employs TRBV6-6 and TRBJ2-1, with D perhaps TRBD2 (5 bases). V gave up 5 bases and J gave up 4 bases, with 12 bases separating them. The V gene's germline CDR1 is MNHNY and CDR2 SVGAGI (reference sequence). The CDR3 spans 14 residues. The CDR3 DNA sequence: TGTGCCAGCAGTGGAGGCAGAACGTACAATGAGCAGTTCTTC. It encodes CASSGGRTYNEQFF.

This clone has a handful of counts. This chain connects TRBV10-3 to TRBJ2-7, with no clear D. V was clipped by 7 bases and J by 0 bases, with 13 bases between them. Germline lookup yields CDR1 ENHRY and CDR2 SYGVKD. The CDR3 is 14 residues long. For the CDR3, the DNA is TGTGCCATCACCGGTGACGGAAGCTCCTACGAGCAGTACTTC. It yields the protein CAITGDGSSYEQYF.